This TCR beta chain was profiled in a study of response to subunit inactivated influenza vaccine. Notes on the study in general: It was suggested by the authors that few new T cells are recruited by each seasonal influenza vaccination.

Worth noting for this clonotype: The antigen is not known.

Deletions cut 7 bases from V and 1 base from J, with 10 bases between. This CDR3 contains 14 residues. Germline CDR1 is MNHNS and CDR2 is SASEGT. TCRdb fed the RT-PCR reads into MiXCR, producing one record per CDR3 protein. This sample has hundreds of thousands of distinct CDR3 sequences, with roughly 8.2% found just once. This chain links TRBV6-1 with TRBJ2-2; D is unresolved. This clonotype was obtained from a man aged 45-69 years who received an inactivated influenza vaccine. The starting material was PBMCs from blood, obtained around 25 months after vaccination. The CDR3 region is CASIRTLNTGELFF. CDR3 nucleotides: TGTGCCAGCATACGTACGCTGAACACCGGGGAGCTGTTTTTT.